A selection of T cell receptor beta chains follows, all from one sample in a study of T cells in localized non-small cell lung cancer. The protocol was immunoSEQ multiplex PCR, while the TCRdb copy is restricted to in-frame clones and leaves out a portion. The sample comprises 25,000 to 40,000 clones, roughly 78% of which are singletons, and about 16% rests with the top ten. Here the sequenced sample was peripheral blood, taken before any cancer treatment. These receptors were taken from a male donor aged 60 or over with stage III squamous cell lung carcinoma. Each CDR3 is given with its conserved first and last residue. A D gene is named only where the DNA matches it firmly. Expanded clones get a size class; other rows say once, few or many, or leave the size out.

j_call d_call cdr3_length clone_size v_call cdr3_nt cdr3_aa
TRBJ1-2 NA 15 NA TRBV28 TGTGCCAGCAGTTTTAACACCCCAGCTAACTATGGCTACACCTTC CASSFNTPANYGYTF
TRBJ1-5 NA 16 NA TRBV30 TGTGCCTGGAGTGACCTGGCAGGGTTGAGCAATCAGCCCCAGCATTTT CAWSDLAGLSNQPQHF
TRBJ2-1 TRBD2 14 NA TRBV29-1 TGCAGCGTTGAACTAGCGGGAGGTATCGGCGAGCAGTTCTTC CSVELAGGIGEQFF
TRBJ1-6 NA 13 few TRBV27 TGTGCCAGCAGTTTATCGGGGGGCCGACCCCTCCACTTT CASSLSGGRPLHF
TRBJ2-5 TRBD1 14 NA TRBV5-1 TGCGCCAGCAGCTACCAGGGGGACCAAGAGACCCAGTACTTC CASSYQGDQETQYF
TRBJ1-4 NA 13 NA TRBV27 TGTGCCAGCAGTTTAGAGGGTTCGGGAAAACTGTTTTTT CASSLEGSGKLFF
TRBJ1-2 TRBD1 13 NA TRBV2 TGTGCCAGCAGTGTTACAGGGGCTGATGGCTACACCTTC CASSVTGADGYTF
TRBJ1-2 TRBD1 16 NA TRBV5-4 TGTGCCAGCAGCTCGGATGGACAGGGGGAACTCTATGGCTACACCTTC CASSSDGQGELYGYTF
TRBJ2-7 TRBD1 14 NA TRBV6-5 TGTGCCAGCAGTTTTGGACAGGGTGGATACGAGCAGTACTTC CASSFGQGGYEQYF
TRBJ1-5 NA 13 NA TRBV19 TGTGCCATCGCACAAGGGGGCAATCAGCCCCAGCATTTT CAIAQGGNQPQHF
TRBJ1-1 NA 14 few TRBV4-3 TGCGCCAGCAGCAACGGGCGCTGGAACACTGAAGCTTTCTTT CASSNGRWNTEAFF
TRBJ1-1 NA 14 medium-sized TRBV11-1 TGTGCCAGCAGCTTATCGGACAGCAACACTGAAGCTTTCTTT CASSLSDSNTEAFF
TRBJ2-1 NA 15 NA TRBV6-5 TGTGCCAGCAGTTACGGCGGGAGAGGGGGCAATGAGCAGTTCTTC CASSYGGRGGNEQFF
TRBJ2-2 TRBD1 16 NA TRBV2 TGTGCCAGCGGATTGCGGGACAGGATGAGCGCCGGGGAGCTGTTTTTT CASGLRDRMSAGELFF
TRBJ2-1 NA 17 NA TRBV5-4 TGTGCCAGCAGCACCGGGACCGCGACGACCTCCTACAATGAGCAGTTCTTC CASSTGTATTSYNEQFF
TRBJ2-2 NA 14 NA TRBV5-4 TGTGCCAGCAGCTTGGATCCGGAAGCCGGGGAGCTGTTTTTT CASSLDPEAGELFF
TRBJ1-1 NA 14 NA TRBV29-1 TGCAGCGTTGAAACCTTGGGGAGCTACACTGAAGCTTTCTTT CSVETLGSYTEAFF
TRBJ1-6 NA 15 NA TRBV27 TGTGCCAGCAGTTTAAACTGGGTTGGTAATTCACCCCTCCACTTT CASSLNWVGNSPLHF
TRBJ1-5 NA 19 NA TRBV5-8 TGTGCCAGCAGCTTGGCCCGACAGGCCGGGCACGGGAGCAATCAGCCCCAGCATTTT CASSLARQAGHGSNQPQHF
TRBJ2-2 TRBD2 15 NA TRBV6-5 TGTGCCAGCAGGACCTCTAGCGGGAGAGCCGGGGAGCTGTTTTTT CASRTSSGRAGELFF
TRBJ2-1 NA 15 NA TRBV6-5 TGTGCCAGCAGTTCCTCCCAGGGCCCCTACAATGAGCAGTTCTTC CASSSSQGPYNEQFF
TRBJ1-1 TRBD1 14 NA TRBV19 TGTGCCAGTAGTCTCGACAGGGGGCACACTGAAGCTTTCTTT CASSLDRGHTEAFF
TRBJ1-6 NA 15 NA TRBV27 TGTGCCAGCAGTCCCCGGAGCTCCTATAATTCACCCCTCCACTTT CASSPRSSYNSPLHF
TRBJ1-1 NA 11 few TRBV30 TGTGCCTCAGGGAGCGTCACTGAAGCTTTCTTT CASGSVTEAFF
TRBJ2-3 NA 13 NA TRBV5-4 TGTGCCAGCAGCTTGGGAGGCACAGATACGCAGTATTTT CASSLGGTDTQYF
TRBJ2-5 TRBD1 16 NA TRBV5-1 TGCGCCAGCAGCGAAACCCCCGGGACAGGACCAGAGACCCAGTACTTC CASSETPGTGPETQYF
TRBJ1-1 TRBD1 14 NA TRBV10-3 TGTGCCATCAGCTTCGGACAGGGTGAAACTGAAGCTTTCTTT CAISFGQGETEAFF
TRBJ2-7 TRBD1 12 NA TRBV6-6 TGTGCCAGCAGTCAGACAGGGGACGAGCAGTACTTC CASSQTGDEQYF
TRBJ1-1 TRBD1 14 NA TRBV18 TGTGCCAGCTCACCATCGGGACAGTTGAGAGAAGCTTTCTTT CASSPSGQLREAFF
TRBJ2-5 NA 16 few TRBV5-1 TGCGCCAGCAGCTCCAGGGGCGGAGAGGGGCAAGAGACCCAGTACTTC CASSSRGGEGQETQYF
TRBJ2-7 TRBD2 12 NA TRBV2 TGTGCCAGCAGCGTCGGGACTACCGAGCAGTACTTC CASSVGTTEQYF
TRBJ2-2 NA 16 NA TRBV5-1 TGCGCCAGCAGCTTAATGGCTAGCCTTGACACCGGGGAGCTGTTTTTT CASSLMASLDTGELFF
TRBJ1-2 NA 16 NA TRBV5-1 TGCGCCAGCAGCTTGGGGGATCCAGGGGCGAACTATGGCTACACCTTC CASSLGDPGANYGYTF
TRBJ2-3 NA 15 NA TRBV27 TGTGCCAGCAGTTTAGGGGGTACTAGCACAGATACGCAGTATTTT CASSLGGTSTDTQYF
TRBJ2-7 NA 12 NA TRBV30 TGTGCCTGCTCGCGGGACTCCTACGAGCAGTACTTC CACSRDSYEQYF
TRBJ1-1 NA 14 NA TRBV27 TGTGCCAGCAGTTTTGTCCCCGAGAACACTGAAGCTTTCTTT CASSFVPENTEAFF
TRBJ2-3 NA 15 NA TRBV11-1 TGTGCCAGCAGCTTAGGGGTAGCCTACACAGATACGCAGTATTTT CASSLGVAYTDTQYF
TRBJ2-1 TRBD2 15 few TRBV4-3 TGCGCCAGCAGCCGACTAGCGGGAGACTACAATGAGCAGTTCTTC CASSRLAGDYNEQFF
TRBJ1-1 NA 12 NA TRBV19 TGTGCCAGTAGTGTCAGGACAGAAGGAGCTTTCTTT CASSVRTEGAFF
TRBJ2-3 NA 12 NA TRBV11-2 TGTGCCAGCAGCTTAGCCGGAGATACGCAGTATTTT CASSLAGDTQYF
TRBJ2-7 NA 13 few TRBV4-3 TGCGCCAGCAGCCAAGGCACAACGTACGAGCAGTACTTC CASSQGTTYEQYF
TRBJ1-6 NA 15 NA TRBV6-5 TGTGCCAGCAGTTACCGGGGGGACCTCAATTCACCCCTCCACTTT CASSYRGDLNSPLHF